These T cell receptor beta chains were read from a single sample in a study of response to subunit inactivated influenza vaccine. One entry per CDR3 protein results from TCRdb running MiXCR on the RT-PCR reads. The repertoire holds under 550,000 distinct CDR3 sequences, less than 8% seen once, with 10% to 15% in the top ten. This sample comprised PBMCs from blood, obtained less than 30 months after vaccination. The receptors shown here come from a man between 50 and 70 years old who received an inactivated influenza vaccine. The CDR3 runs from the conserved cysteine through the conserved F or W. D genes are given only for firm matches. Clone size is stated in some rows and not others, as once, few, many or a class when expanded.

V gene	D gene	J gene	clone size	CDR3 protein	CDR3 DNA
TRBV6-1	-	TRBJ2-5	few	CASTSPGAAQETQYF	TGTGCCAGCACCTCGCCAGGGGCGGCCCAAGAGACCCAGTACTTC
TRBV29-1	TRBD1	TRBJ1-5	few	CSVAGTANQPQHF	TGCAGCGTGGCCGGGACAGCTAATCAGCCCCAGCATTTT
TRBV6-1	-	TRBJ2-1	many	CASRGIGYNEQFF	TGTGCCAGCAGAGGAATCGGCTACAATGAGCAGTTCTTC
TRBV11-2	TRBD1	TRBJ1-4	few	CASRRPGTGFLGNEKLFF	TGTGCCAGCAGACGCCCCGGGACAGGATTTCTAGGGAATGAAAAACTGTTTTTT
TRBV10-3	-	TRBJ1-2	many	CAISESGDGYTF	TGTGCCATCAGTGAGTCGGGGGATGGCTACACCTTC
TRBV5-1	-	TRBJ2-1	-	CASSLWWNEQFF	TGCGCCAGCAGCTTGTGGTGGAATGAGCAGTTCTTC
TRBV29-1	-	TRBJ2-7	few	CSVRRAGPSYEQYF	TGCAGCGTTCGTCGAGCCGGGCCCTCCTACGAGCAGTACTTC
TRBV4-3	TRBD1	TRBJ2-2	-	CASSQDVRGPGELFF	TGCGCCAGCAGCCAAGACGTCAGGGGGCCCGGGGAGCTGTTTTTT
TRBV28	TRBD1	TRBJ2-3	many	CASSFSDRDSTDTQYF	TGTGCCAGCAGTTTCTCGGACAGGGATAGCACAGATACGCAGTATTTT
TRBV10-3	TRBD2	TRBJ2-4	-	CAISDPVAGGLAKNIQYF	TGTGCCATCAGTGATCCGGTAGCGGGAGGGCTAGCCAAAAACATTCAGTACTTC
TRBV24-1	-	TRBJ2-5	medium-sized	CATSDIAGADGETQYF	TGTGCCACCAGTGATATAGCCGGGGCCGACGGGGAGACCCAGTACTTC
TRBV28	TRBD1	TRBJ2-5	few	CASSSRTGGIRETQYF	TGTGCCAGCAGTTCTCGGACAGGGGGCATCAGGGAGACCCAGTACTTC
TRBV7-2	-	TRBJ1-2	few	CASRYRPGDGYTF	TGTGCCAGCAGATATCGACCGGGTGATGGCTACACCTTC
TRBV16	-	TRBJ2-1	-	CASSQPASNEQFF	TGTGCCAGCAGCCAGCCGGCTAGCAATGAGCAGTTCTTC
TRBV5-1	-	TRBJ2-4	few	CASKGAGQEGNIQYF	TGCGCCAGCAAGGGTGCTGGACAGGAGGGGAACATTCAGTACTTC
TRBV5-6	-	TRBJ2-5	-	CASSATGFQETQYF	TGTGCCAGCAGCGCAACAGGGTTCCAAGAGACCCAGTACTTC
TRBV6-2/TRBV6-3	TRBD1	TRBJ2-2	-	CASSYGTGANTGELFF	TGTGCCAGCAGTTACGGGACAGGGGCGAACACCGGGGAGCTGTTTTTT
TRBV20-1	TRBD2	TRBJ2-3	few	CSAGLAGSTDTQYF	TGCAGTGCTGGTCTAGCGGGAAGCACAGATACGCAGTATTTT
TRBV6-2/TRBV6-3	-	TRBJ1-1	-	CASSFGRAEAFF	TGTGCCAGCAGTTTCGGTAGGGCTGAAGCTTTCTTT
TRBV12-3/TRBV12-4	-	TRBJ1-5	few	CASSSTRVGMLPHF	TGTGCCAGCAGTTCGACCAGGGTCGGTATGCTACCGCATTTT
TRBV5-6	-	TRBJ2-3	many	CASSYKGQQYF	TGTGCCAGCAGCTATAAAGGACAGCAGTATTTT
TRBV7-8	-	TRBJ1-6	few	CASSLGSGTIGSPLHF	TGTGCCAGCAGCTTAGGCTCCGGGACAATCGGTTCACCCCTCCACTTT
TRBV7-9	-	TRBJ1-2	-	CASSSSGGHYGYTF	TGTGCCAGCAGCTCTAGTGGAGGTCACTATGGCTACACCTTC
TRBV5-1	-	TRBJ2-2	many	CASRGTLNTGELFF	TGCGCCAGCCGCGGGACTCTCAACACCGGGGAGCTGTTTTTT
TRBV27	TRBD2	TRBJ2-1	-	CASSSGLAGINEQFF	TGTGCCAGCAGTTCGGGACTAGCGGGCATCAATGAGCAGTTCTTC
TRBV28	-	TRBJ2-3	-	CASSPQASTDTQYF	TGTGCCAGCAGTCCACAGGCTAGCACAGATACGCAGTATTTT
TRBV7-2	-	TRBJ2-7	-	CASSPVARYDYEQYF	TGTGCCAGCAGCCCAGTGGCCAGATATGACTACGAGCAGTACTTC
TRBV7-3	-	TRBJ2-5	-	CASSLRPPGSMGETQYF	TGTGCCAGCAGCTTAAGGCCTCCGGGGAGTATGGGAGAGACCCAGTACTTC
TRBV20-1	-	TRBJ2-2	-	CSARGASRFFTGELFF	TGCAGTGCTAGAGGGGCAAGCAGGTTCTTCACCGGGGAGCTGTTTTTT
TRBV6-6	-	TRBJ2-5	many	CASSRAAAETQYF	TGTGCCAGCAGTCGGGCCGCGGCGGAGACCCAGTACTTC
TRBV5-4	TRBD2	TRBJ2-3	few	CASSSPGTTDHF	TGTGCCAGCAGCTCCCCCGGGACTACCGACCATTTT
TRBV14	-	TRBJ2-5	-	CASSHKRAETQYF	TGTGCCAGCAGCCATAAACGGGCAGAGACCCAGTACTTC
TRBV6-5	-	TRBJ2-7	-	CASSYATTELYEQYF	TGTGCCAGCAGTTACGCGACGACAGAGCTCTACGAGCAGTACTTC
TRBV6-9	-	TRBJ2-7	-	CASSSRTPTYEQYF	TGTGCCAGCAGTTCCCGGACACCTACCTACGAGCAGTACTTC
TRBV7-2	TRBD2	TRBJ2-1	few	CASSSRGLAANEQFF	TGTGCCAGCAGCTCCCGTGGCCTAGCGGCGAATGAGCAGTTCTTC
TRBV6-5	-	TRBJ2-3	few	CASSYSTSSVGTDTQYF	TGTGCCAGCAGTTACTCTACTAGTAGCGTCGGCACAGATACGCAGTATTTT
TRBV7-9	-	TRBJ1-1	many	CASSSGQTEAFF	TGTGCCAGCAGCTCGGGACAAACTGAAGCTTTCTTT
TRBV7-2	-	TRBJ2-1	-	CASSLWHHEANEQFF	TGTGCCAGCAGCTTATGGCACCACGAGGCAAATGAGCAGTTCTTC
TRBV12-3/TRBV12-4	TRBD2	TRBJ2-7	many	CASSPSPGAGGSYEQYF	TGTGCCAGCAGTCCTAGCCCCGGAGCGGGGGGGAGCTACGAGCAGTACTTC
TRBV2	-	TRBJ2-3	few	CASRETLSSTDTQYF	TGTGCCAGCAGAGAGACTTTATCTAGCACAGATACGCAGTATTTT
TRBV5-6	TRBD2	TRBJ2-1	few	CASSKKGTSINEQFF	TGTGCCAGCAGCAAAAAAGGGACTAGTATTAATGAGCAGTTCTTC
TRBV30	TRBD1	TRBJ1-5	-	CAWSVGDRRQPQHF	TGTGCCTGGAGTGTTGGGGACAGGAGGCAGCCCCAGCATTTT
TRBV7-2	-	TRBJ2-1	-	CASSLASRSPNEQFF	TGTGCCAGCAGCTTAGCCTCGCGAAGCCCCAATGAGCAGTTCTTC
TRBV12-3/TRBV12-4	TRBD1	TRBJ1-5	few	CASSRTGGFNQPQHF	TGTGCCAGCAGTCGGACAGGGGGTTTCAATCAGCCCCAGCATTTT
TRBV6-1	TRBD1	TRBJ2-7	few	CASSEPGQGSEQYF	TGTGCCAGCAGTGAACCGGGACAGGGTTCCGAGCAGTACTTC
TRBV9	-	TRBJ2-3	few	CASSVVIGDTQYF	TGTGCCAGCAGCGTAGTCATTGGAGATACGCAGTATTTT
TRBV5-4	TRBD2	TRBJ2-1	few	CASIQGGGRHNEQFF	TGTGCCAGCATCCAAGGAGGCGGGAGACACAATGAGCAGTTCTTC
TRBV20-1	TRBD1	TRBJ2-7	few	CSAMDYGTGGGEQYF	TGCAGTGCCATGGATTACGGGACAGGGGGAGGCGAGCAGTACTTC
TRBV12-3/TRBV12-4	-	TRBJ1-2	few	CASSYRDRAYGYTF	TGTGCCAGCAGTTACAGGGATCGGGCCTATGGCTACACCTTC
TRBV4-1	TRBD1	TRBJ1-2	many	CASSQGQIYGYTF	TGCGCCAGCAGCCAGGGACAGATCTATGGCTACACCTTC
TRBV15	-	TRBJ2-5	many	CATSRDPGPQETQYF	TGTGCCACCAGCAGAGACCCTGGGCCTCAAGAGACCCAGTACTTC
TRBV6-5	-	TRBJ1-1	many	CASSYNPNTEAFF	TGTGCCAGCAGTTACAATCCGAACACTGAAGCTTTCTTT
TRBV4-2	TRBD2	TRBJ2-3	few	CASSQDRYALAGFQDTQYF	TGTGCCAGCAGCCAAGATCGATACGCACTAGCGGGATTTCAAGATACGCAGTATTTT
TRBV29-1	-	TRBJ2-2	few	CSVIGTSPGELFF	TGCAGCGTGATCGGGACCTCCCCCGGGGAGCTGTTTTTT